This T cell receptor (beta chain) comes out of a study of CD8+ T cells in alopecia areata. After isolation, RNA underwent reverse transcription to generate cDNA as the sequencing template. TCRdb's table, derived via immunoSEQ multiplex PCR, lists solely in-frame clones and lacks some. Of about 200,000 clones listed, roughly three fifths are singletons. CDR1 and CDR2 from the germline V gene are SQVTM and ANQGSEA. CDR3 length: 12 amino acids. V shed 4 bases and J shed 8 bases, with 14 bases lying between them. A few counts support this clone. The treatment denotes: oral pan-JAK inhibitor, 5-10 mg twice daily.

The material was CD4+ T cells sorted from blood, obtained around week 50, from a patient treated with tofacitinib. The TCR sequence derives from a human donor with alopecia areata. The chain uses TRBV29-1 and TRBJ1-2; no definite D call. CDR3 loop: CSVVSPTGGYTF. CDR3 bases: TGCAGCGTTGTATCGCCCACTGGGGGCTACACCTTC.